This paragraph covers one T cell receptor beta chain sequence. Which antigen it targets is not known. Base qualities are not provided; no much larger clone lies one nucleotide away. Each collaborating institution followed its own protocols to collect whole blood in K2EDTA tubes. Collaborator samples were shipped for TCRbeta analysis as frozen whole blood, isolated PBMCs, or DNA extracted from either sample type. This specimen belongs to a study of blood T cell repertoires in COVID-19 (dated by TCRdb to 2018 to 2020). Some background on the complete study: Samples covering the acute and convalescent phases of COVID-19 were provided by collaborators in the United States, Italy and Spain. The sample metadata nearly always contained a de-identified subject ID, COVID-19 status, age in years and sex. The samples were drawn from the first 160 participants of the ongoing ImmuneRACE study and from under 1,500 subjects provided by 6 global collaborators. The dataset comprised deeply sampled blood TCRbeta repertoires from subjects exposed to, actively infected with, or recovered from COVID-19. The prospective study material was composed of cDNA or gDNA derived from T cells, B-cell-depleted T cells, or PBMCs. Where HLA class I and class II types were available, the types were taken from metadata supplied by the sample provider, not from assay-based typing. The repertoires were released in a freely available public database intended as a resource for research on the immune response to SARS-CoV-2.

Overall study results and their limits: How much clinical and demographic metadata was included differed by source and by participant, and the metadata was provided uncurated.

TCRbeta CDR3 regions were amplified from genomic DNA using the immunoSEQ Assay, a bias-controlled multiplex PCR. The authors' pipeline ran thus. The number of nucleated cells in each sample was estimated by amplification of reference gene primers within the assay. To quantify the absolute abundance of each unique TCRbeta CDR3 rearrangement, sequence reads were collapsed and filtered. For each sample, productive Simpson clonality was calculated by taking the square root of Simpson's diversity index across productive rearrangements. Imported from immuneACCESS, the table was reduced by TCRdb to in-frame sequences with V and J called. These copies leave out some clones; in studies compared against another copy, an unresolved V gene accounts for under half, and the cause of the remainder is not known. Clonal size and the V and J genes are those of that table, whereas D and trimming came from the DNA. This sample gives under 130,000 clones in total; 84% of them show up just once. The ten largest clones represent 9.5% to 15% of the sample.

The TCR originated in a human donor in a cohort sampled during active COVID-19. Sequencing used peripheral blood.

The CDR3 sequence is CASSLRTRGGGLADTQYF. The DNA reads TGTGCCAGCAGCTTACGGACTAGAGGGGGGGGCTTGGCAGATACGCAGTATTTT. The chain is made from TRBV5-4 and TRBJ2-3, and perhaps TRBD2 as D gene, on 7 matching bases. The CDR3, cysteine through phenylalanine, is 18 amino acids long. The CDR3 DNA has 54 bases and is translated from base 1. The V and J ends are trimmed by 2 bases and 4 bases, leaving 23 bases between them. CDR1 SGHNT and CDR2 YYREEE are derived from the germline V gene (reference sequence).